The 8 T cell receptor beta chains given below trace back to one sample, sequenced in a study of T cell responses to AZD1222 COVID-19 vaccine. Data came from immunoSEQ multiplex PCR; TCRdb stores just in-frame clones and leaves some out. The sample holds under 200,000 clones, roughly 89% seen once. The material was peripheral blood, obtained 28 days after the second AZD1222 dose. The receptors stem from an adult who received the AZD1222 COVID-19 vaccine.

This chain connects TRBV3-1 (or the pseudogene TRBV3-2) to TRBJ2-1; 8 bases are shared with TRBD2. Germline V gene data show CDR1 as LGHDT and CDR2 as YNNKEL (reference sequence). The CDR3 has 16 amino acids. The V gene end was trimmed by 4 bases and the J gene end by 7 bases; junction bases not matched to a gene: 12. The DNA of the CDR3 is TGTGCCAGCAGCCCTTACGTTGCGGGGGGAGGGAATGAGCAGTTCTTC. It encodes CASSPYVAGGGNEQFF.

V is TRBV11-2 and J is TRBJ1-1; no definite D call. V lost 0 bases, J lost 4 bases, and 9 bases lay in between. Germline V gives CDR1 SGHAT, CDR2 FQNNGV. The CDR3 sequence is 14 residues long. CDR3 nucleotide sequence: TGTGCCAGCAGCTTAGAGGGCCATATCACTGAAGCTTTCTTT. Its translation is CASSLEGHITEAFF.

The table lists this clone with many counts. The rearrangement uses TRBV3-1 (or the pseudogene TRBV3-2) and TRBJ1-2; 8 bases are shared with TRBD1. The junction had 13 bases not matched to a gene; V was cut back by 4 bases and J by 6 bases. CDR3 length: 16 amino acids. The germline V gene has CDR1 LGHDT and CDR2 YNNKEL (reference sequence). The CDR3 sequence: CASSRSDRDRPHGYTF. Written as DNA, the CDR3 is TGTGCCAGCAGCCGATCAGACAGGGACAGGCCTCATGGCTACACCTTC.

This chain links TRBV7-9 with TRBJ2-3, with 7 nucleotides matching TRBD2. Germline CDR1 reads SEHNR; CDR2 reads FQNEAQ (reference sequence). The CDR3 sequence is 16 residues long. Trimming at V came to 3 bases and at J to 2 bases, leaving 8 bases not matched to a gene. CDR3 sequence reads: CASSFGWGGFTDTQYF. The CDR3 region has the DNA TGTGCCAGCAGCTTCGGGTGGGGGGGATTCACAGATACGCAGTATTTT. The full variable domain, in which reference TRBV7-9 and TRBJ2-3 provide the parts outside the CDR3, is DTGVSQNPRHKITKRGQNVTFRCDPISEHNRLYWYRQTLGQGPEFLTYFQNEAQLEKSRLLSDRFSAERPKGSFSTLEIQRTEQGDSAMYLCASSFGWGGFTDTQYFGPGTRLTVL.

In its sample, this clone was seen once. The CDR3 spells CAGGRSGGSYNEQFF. DNA for the CDR3: TGTGCCGGCGGTCGAAGCGGGGGCAGCTACAATGAGCAGTTCTTC. This rearrangement joins TRBV6-5 to TRBJ2-1; 8 bases map to TRBD2. The CDR3 is 15 amino acids. Germline V gene lookup returns CDR1 MNHEY and CDR2 SVGAGI. The V gene end was trimmed by 11 bases and the J gene end by 3 bases; junction bases not matched to a gene: 12.

For the CDR3, the DNA is TGTGCCAGTAGGGCGGGACAGGGGCACAATCAGCCCCAGCATTTT. It translates to CASRAGQGHNQPQHF. This rearrangement joins TRBV19 to TRBJ1-5; 10 positions agree with TRBD1. CDR1 and CDR2 from the germline V gene are LNHDA and SQIVND (reference sequence). The V and J ends lost 6 bases and 3 bases, in that order; junction bases with no gene match: 5. This CDR3 is 15 amino acids long.

V gene TRBV19 combines with J gene TRBJ1-2; 9 bases line up with TRBD1. V was clipped by 5 bases and J by 6 bases; unmatched bases: 4. Germline CDR1 is LNHDA and CDR2 is SQIVND (reference sequence). This CDR3 comprises 13 residues. The CDR3 here is CASSPWDRDGYTF. The CDR3 region has the DNA TGTGCCAGTAGTCCGTGGGACAGGGATGGCTACACCTTC.

This clone was seen ten or more times. The genes are TRBV3-1 (or the pseudogene TRBV3-2) and TRBJ2-1, with TRBD2 matching over 14 bases. The CDR3 sequence is 18 residues long. CDR1 is LGHDT, CDR2 YNNKEL, per germline (reference sequence). With 4 bases clipped from V and 4 bases from J, the junction kept 9 bases outside the gene matches. The CDR3 coding sequence is TGTGCCAGCAGCCTACTGACTAGCGGGGGGGCAAGGTACAATGAGCAGTTCTTC. Protein sequence: CASSLLTSGGARYNEQFF.